The entry below describes one TCR beta chain. What it binds is not known. The data originate from a study of T cell repertoires in cytomegalovirus infection. TCRdb called the reads again in MiXCR, with one record for every CDR3 protein. This sample yields around 710,000 distinct CDR3 sequences, of which roughly 29% are seen a single time; under 15% belongs to the top ten. Germline CDR1 and CDR2: LNHDA and SQIVND (reference sequence). The CDR3 is 11 residues long. V was pared by 7 bases and J by 2 bases, with 5 bases between. This material consisted of cultured CD8+ T cells from PBMCs, taken from culture after CMV antigen stimulation. V is TRBV19 and J is TRBJ1-1; D unclear. This TCR was sampled from a human donor in good health (CMV status not recorded). Some clones in this sample may be carry-over from other donors' samples. The CDR3 is CASKDNTEAFF. CDR3 in DNA: TGTGCCAGTAAGGATAACACTGAAGCTTTCTTT.